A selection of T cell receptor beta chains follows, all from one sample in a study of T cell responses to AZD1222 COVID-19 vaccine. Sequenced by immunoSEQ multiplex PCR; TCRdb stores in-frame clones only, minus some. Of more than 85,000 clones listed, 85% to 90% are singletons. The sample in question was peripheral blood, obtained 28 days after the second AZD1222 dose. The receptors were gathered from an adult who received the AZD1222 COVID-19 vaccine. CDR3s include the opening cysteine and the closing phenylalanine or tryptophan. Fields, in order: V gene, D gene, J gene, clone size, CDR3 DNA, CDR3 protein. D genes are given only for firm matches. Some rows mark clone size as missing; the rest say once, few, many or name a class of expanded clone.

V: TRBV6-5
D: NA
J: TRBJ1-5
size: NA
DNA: TGTGCCAGCAAAGAGGGGACGGTACCCCAGCCCCAGCATTTT
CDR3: CASKEGTVPQPQHF

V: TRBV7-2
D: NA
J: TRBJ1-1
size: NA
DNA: TGTGCCAGCAGCTTAGGAGGACGCCGGAGGACTGAAGCTTTCTTT
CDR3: CASSLGGRRRTEAFF

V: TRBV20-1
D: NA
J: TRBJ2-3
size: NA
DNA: TGCAGTGCTAGTGTGGGGGGCACAGATACGCAGTATTTT
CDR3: CSASVGGTDTQYF

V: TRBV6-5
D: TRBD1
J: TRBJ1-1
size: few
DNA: TGTGCCAGCAGTTACTACAGGGGCACTGAAGCTTTCTTT
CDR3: CASSYYRGTEAFF

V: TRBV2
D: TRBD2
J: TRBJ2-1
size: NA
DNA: TGTGCCAGCAGTAGACTAGCGGGGGGCAGGGATGAGCAGTTCTTC
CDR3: CASSRLAGGRDEQFF

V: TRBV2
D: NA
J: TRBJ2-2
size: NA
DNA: TGTGCCAGCAGTGAAGCTGGGGGCAACACCGGGGAGCTGTTTTTT
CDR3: CASSEAGGNTGELFF

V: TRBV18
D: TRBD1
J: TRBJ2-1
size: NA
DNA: TGTGCCAGCTCACCAAGACCGGGACAGGGGGTGAATGAGCAGTTCTTC
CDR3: CASSPRPGQGVNEQFF

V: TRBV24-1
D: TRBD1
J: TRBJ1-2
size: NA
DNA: TGTGCCACCAGTGATGGACAGGGTTTTGTGGCTGGCTACACCTTC
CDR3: CATSDGQGFVAGYTF

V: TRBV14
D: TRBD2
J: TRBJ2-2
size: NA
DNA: TGTGCCAGCAGCCAAAATTACCGAGTAGCGGGGGGTTCCGGGGAGCTGTTTTTT
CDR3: CASSQNYRVAGGSGELFF

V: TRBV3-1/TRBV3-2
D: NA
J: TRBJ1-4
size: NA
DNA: TGTGCCAGCAGCCAGGGAGAAAAACTGTTTTTT
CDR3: CASSQGEKLFF

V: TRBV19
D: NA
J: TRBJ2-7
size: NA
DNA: TGTGCCACCTACGAGCAGTACTTC
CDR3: CATYEQYF

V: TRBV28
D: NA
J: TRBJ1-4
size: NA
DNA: TGTGCCAGCAGTTTTGTTCCGGTGAGCGAAAAACTGTTTTTT
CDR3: CASSFVPVSEKLFF

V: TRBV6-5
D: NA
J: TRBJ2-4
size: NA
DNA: TGTGCCAGCAGTTTTACCAGGGGAGAGGCCAAAAACATTCAGTACTTC
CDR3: CASSFTRGEAKNIQYF

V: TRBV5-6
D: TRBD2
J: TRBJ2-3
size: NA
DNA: TGTGCCAGCAGCCCAAAGGGACTAGGGGGCACAGATACGCAGTATTTT
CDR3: CASSPKGLGGTDTQYF

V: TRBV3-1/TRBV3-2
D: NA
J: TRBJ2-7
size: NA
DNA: TGTGCCAGCAGCCAAGAGCAGACCTACGAGCAGTACTTC
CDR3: CASSQEQTYEQYF

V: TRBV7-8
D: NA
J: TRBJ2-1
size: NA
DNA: TGTGCCAGCAGCTCTGGGACCCCATACAATGAGCAGTTCTTC
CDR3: CASSSGTPYNEQFF

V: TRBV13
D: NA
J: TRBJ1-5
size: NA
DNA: TGTGCCAGCAGCACCGGGACCTTGGGTCAGCCCCAGCATTTT
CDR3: CASSTGTLGQPQHF

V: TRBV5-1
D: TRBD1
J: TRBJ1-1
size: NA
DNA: TGCGCCAGCAGCCAAAGAGGGACAGGGAGTCACACTGAAGCTTTCTTT
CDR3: CASSQRGTGSHTEAFF

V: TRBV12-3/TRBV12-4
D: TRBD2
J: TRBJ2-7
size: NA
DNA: TGTGCCAGCAGTGTCGGACGGGAGGGCCGGCAGTACTTC
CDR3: CASSVGREGRQYF

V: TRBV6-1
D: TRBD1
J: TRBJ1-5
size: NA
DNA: TGTGCCAGCAGTGCGGGGACAGACAGTTATAGCAATCAGCCCCAGCATTTT
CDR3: CASSAGTDSYSNQPQHF

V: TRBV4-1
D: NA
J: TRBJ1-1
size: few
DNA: TGCGCCAGCAGCCAAGGCAGGGGACAAGATGAAGCTTTCTTT
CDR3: CASSQGRGQDEAFF

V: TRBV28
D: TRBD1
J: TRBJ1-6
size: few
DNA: TGTGCCAGCAGTTTGGGGGACAGGTATAATTCACCCCTCCACTTT
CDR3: CASSLGDRYNSPLHF

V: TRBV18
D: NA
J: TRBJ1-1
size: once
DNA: TGTGCCAGCTCACCTGGAAGAGGGGGGACTGAAGCTTTCTTT
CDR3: CASSPGRGGTEAFF

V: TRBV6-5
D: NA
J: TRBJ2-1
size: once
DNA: TGTGCCAGCAGGGCAAGTTTAGGGGGCTACAATGAGCAGTTCTTC
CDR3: CASRASLGGYNEQFF

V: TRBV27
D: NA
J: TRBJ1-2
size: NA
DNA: TGTGCCAGCAGCCCAGGGGCAGTCGGAGGCTACACCTTC
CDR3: CASSPGAVGGYTF

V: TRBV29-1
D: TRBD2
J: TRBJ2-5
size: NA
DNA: TGCAGCGCGAAGGGACTAGCTGGTACGGGGACCCAGTACTTC
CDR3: CSAKGLAGTGTQYF

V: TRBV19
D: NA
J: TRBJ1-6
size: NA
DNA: TGTGCCAGTAGTATAGATTGGGGGTTTAATTCACCCCTCCACTTT
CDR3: CASSIDWGFNSPLHF

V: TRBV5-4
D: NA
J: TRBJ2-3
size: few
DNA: TGTGCCAGCAGCTTGGAGTCCGCGGGGAGCACAGATACGCAGTATTTT
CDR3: CASSLESAGSTDTQYF

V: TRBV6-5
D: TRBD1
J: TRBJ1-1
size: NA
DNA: TGTGCCAGCAGTTATCGGGACAGGGTCACTGAAGCTTTCTTT
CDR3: CASSYRDRVTEAFF

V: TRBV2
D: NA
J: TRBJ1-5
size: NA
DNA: TGTGCCAGCAGTGAGGGAGGGGATTGGGAGCCCCAGCATTTT
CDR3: CASSEGGDWEPQHF

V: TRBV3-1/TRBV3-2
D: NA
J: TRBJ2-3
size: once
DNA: TGTGCCAGCAGCCAAGTGTTCAGGAAGACAGATACGCAGTATTTT
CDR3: CASSQVFRKTDTQYF

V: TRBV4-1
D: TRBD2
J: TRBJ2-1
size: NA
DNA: TGCGCCAGCCGAGCGGCGGGGGAGGGAAAGAGCTACAATGAGCAGTTCTTC
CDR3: CASRAAGEGKSYNEQFF

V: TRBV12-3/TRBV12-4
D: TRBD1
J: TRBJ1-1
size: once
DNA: TGTGCCAGCAGTTTCGGGACAGGAACTAGAGCTTTCTTT
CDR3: CASSFGTGTRAFF

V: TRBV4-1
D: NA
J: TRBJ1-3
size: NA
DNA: TGCGCCAGCAGCCAAGGCCCGGGTACTGGAAACACCATATATTTT
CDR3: CASSQGPGTGNTIYF

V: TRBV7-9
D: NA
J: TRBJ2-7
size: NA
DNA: TGTGCCAGCAGCTTAGTGGCCTACGAGCAGTACTTC
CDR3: CASSLVAYEQYF

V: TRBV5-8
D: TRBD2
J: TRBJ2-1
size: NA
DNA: TGTGCCAGCAGCTCCAAGCTGACTAGCGGATACAATGAGCAGTTCTTC
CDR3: CASSSKLTSGYNEQFF

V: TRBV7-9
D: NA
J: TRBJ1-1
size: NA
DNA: TGTGCCAGCAGCTTAATGTCACTCGGTGACACTGAAGCTTTCTTT
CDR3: CASSLMSLGDTEAFF

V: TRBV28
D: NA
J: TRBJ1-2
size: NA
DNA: TGTGCCAGCAGTTTTAGGGGGGGCGCCATCTATGGCTACACCTTC
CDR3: CASSFRGGAIYGYTF

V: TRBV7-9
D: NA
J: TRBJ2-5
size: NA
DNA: TGTGCCAGCAGCTTCGGGTGGGCGCCTCAAGAGACCCAGTACTTC
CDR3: CASSFGWAPQETQYF

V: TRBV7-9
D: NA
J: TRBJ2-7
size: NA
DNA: TGTGCCAGCAGCTTAGAAGGGGACGGCTCCTACGAGCAGTACTTC
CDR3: CASSLEGDGSYEQYF

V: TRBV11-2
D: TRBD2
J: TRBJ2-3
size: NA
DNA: TGTGCCAGCTCCCAAACCAGCGGGAGTGGGAATACGCAGTATTTT
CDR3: CASSQTSGSGNTQYF

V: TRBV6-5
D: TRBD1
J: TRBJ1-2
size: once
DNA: TGTGCCAGCATGGAGGACAGGACTATCTATGGCTACACCTTC
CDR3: CASMEDRTIYGYTF

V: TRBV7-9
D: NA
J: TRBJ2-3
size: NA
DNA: TGTGCCAGCAGCCTAATACAGGCCCCGAGCACAGATACGCAGTATTTT
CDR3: CASSLIQAPSTDTQYF

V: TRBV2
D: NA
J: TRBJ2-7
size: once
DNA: TGTGCCAGCAGTGAATCTATTCAAGGCGAGCAGTACTTC
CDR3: CASSESIQGEQYF

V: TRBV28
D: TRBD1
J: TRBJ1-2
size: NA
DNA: TGTGCCAGCGGACTCCCGACAGGGCCGGGGGGCTACACCTTC
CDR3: CASGLPTGPGGYTF

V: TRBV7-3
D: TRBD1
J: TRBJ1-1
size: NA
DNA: TGTGCCAGCAGCTTGAGGGGAGGACAGGCGTTCGCGAACACTGAAGCTTTCTTT
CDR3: CASSLRGGQAFANTEAFF

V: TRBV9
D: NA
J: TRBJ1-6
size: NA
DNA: TGTGCCAGCAGCGTAGGAGGCACCCGCAATTCACCCCTCCACTTT
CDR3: CASSVGGTRNSPLHF

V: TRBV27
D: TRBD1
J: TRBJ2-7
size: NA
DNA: TGTGCCAGCAGGACCTTTGCATGGGGACAGGATCTCTACGAGCAGTACTTC
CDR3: CASRTFAWGQDLYEQYF

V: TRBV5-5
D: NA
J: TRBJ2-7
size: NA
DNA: TGTGCCAGCAGCGCCGTGGGGGCGCTTAACGAGCAGTACTTC
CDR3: CASSAVGALNEQYF